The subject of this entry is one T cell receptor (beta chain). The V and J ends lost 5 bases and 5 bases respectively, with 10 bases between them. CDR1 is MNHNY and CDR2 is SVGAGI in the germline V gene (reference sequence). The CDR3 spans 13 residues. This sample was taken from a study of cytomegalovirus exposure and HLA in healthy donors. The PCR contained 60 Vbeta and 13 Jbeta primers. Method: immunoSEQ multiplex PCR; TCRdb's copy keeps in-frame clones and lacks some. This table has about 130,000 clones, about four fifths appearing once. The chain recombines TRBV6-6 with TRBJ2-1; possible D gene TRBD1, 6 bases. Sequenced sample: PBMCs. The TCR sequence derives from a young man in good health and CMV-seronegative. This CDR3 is CASSAPGDNEQFF. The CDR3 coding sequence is TGTGCCAGCAGTGCCCCAGGGGACAATGAGCAGTTCTTC.